Given below is one TCR beta chain in context. What it recognizes is unknown. The data belong to a study of cytomegalovirus exposure and HLA in healthy donors. Germline CDR1 reads KGHSH; CDR2 reads LQKENI. Trimming pared 6 bases from V and 7 bases from J, leaving 18 bases between. CDR3 length equals 14 residues. Researchers ran the PCR with 60 Vbeta and 13 Jbeta primers. Source study methods: In a later analysis, around 10 million of approximately 86 million unique beta chains occurred in at least two donors. Sequencing used immunoSEQ multiplex PCR; TCRdb keeps in-frame clones, though not all of them. The V and J calls and clone size come from that table; D and trimming were worked out from the DNA. This sample has 95,000 to 100,000 clones, with roughly three quarters found just once. The study, taken as a whole, reports: Cytomegalovirus status was reportedly diagnosed by the classifier with high specificity and sensitivity.

Sequencing input: PBMCs. The gene calls are TRBV18 and TRBJ1-1; possible D gene TRBD1, 6 bases. The receptor comes from a man aged 40-49 years in good health and CMV-seronegative. CDR3 protein: CASSYKHRDNEAFF. CDR3 nucleotides: TGTGCCAGCTCCTATAAACACCGGGACAATGAAGCTTTCTTT.